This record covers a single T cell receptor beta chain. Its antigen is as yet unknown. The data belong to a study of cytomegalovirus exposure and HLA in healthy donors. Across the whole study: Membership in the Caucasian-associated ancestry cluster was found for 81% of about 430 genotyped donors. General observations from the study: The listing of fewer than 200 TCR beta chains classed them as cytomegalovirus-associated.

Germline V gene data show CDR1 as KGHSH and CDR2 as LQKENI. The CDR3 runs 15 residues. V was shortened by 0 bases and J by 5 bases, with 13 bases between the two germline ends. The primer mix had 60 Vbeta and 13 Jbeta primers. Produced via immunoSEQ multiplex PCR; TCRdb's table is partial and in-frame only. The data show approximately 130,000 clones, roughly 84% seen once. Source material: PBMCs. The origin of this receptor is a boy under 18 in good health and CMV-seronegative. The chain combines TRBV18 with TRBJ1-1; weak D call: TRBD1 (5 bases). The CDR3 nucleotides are TGTGCCAGCTCACCACCCTTGGCAGGGCGTACTGAAGCTTTCTTT. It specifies CASSPPLAGRTEAFF.